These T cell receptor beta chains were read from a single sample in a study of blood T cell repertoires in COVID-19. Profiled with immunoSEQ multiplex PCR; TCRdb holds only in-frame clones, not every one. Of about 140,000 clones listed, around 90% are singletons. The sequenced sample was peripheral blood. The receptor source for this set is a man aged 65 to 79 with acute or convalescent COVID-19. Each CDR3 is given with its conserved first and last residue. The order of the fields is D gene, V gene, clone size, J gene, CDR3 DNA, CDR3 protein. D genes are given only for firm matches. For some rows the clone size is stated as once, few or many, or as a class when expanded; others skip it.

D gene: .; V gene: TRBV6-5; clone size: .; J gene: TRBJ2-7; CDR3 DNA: TGTGCCAGCAGTTACTCGAGTCAGGGGGGATACGAGCAGTACTTC; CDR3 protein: CASSYSSQGGYEQYF
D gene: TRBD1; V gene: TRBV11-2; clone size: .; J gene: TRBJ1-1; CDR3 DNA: TGTGCCAGCAGCTTTACAGGGGGCCCTGAAGCTTTCTTT; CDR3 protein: CASSFTGGPEAFF
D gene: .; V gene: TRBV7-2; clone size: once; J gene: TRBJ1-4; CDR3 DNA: TGTGCCAGCAGCTTGGGGGGGAAAGGCGAAAAACTGTTTTTT; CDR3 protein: CASSLGGKGEKLFF
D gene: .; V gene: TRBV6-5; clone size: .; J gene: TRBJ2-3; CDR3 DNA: TGTGCCAGCAGTTACCCTGCCAGGGGATCGACGCAGTATTTT; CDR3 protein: CASSYPARGSTQYF
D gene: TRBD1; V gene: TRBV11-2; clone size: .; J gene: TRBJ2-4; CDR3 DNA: TGTGCCAGCAGCCTGGGACAGGGGAACATTCAGTACTTC; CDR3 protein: CASSLGQGNIQYF
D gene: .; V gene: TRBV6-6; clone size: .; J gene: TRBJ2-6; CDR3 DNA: TGTGCCAGCAGTTCAGGGTCAGGGGCCAACGTCCTGACTTTC; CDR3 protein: CASSSGSGANVLTF
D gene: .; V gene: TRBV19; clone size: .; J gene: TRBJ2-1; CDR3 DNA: TGTGCCACAGGGGAGTCCTACAATGAGCAGTTCTTC; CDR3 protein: CATGESYNEQFF
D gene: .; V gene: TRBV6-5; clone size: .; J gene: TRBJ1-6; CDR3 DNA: TGTGCCAGCAGAAGACCGGGACAAACTAATTCACCCCTCCACTTT; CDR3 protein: CASRRPGQTNSPLHF
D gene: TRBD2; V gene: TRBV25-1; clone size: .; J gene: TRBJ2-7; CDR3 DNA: TGTGCCAGTGGGGGGGGCTCCTACGAGCAGTACTTC; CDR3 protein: CASGGGSYEQYF
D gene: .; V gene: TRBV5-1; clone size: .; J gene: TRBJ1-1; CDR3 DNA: TGCGCCAGCAGCCCGGGGTACCCAACGGATGAAGCTTTCTTT; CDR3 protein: CASSPGYPTDEAFF
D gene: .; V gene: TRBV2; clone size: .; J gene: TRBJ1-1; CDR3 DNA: TGTGCCAGCAGAGCTACAGAAGTGACCATGAACACTGAAGCTTTCTTT; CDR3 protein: CASRATEVTMNTEAFF
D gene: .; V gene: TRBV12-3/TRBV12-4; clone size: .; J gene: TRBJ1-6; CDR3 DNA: TGTGCCAGGACAGCCACGAGTAATTCACCCCTCCACTTT; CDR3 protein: CARTATSNSPLHF
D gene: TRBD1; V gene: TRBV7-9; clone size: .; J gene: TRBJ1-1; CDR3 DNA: TGTGCCAGCAGCTTAGTAGGACAGGGCGGAGCTTTCTTT; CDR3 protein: CASSLVGQGGAFF
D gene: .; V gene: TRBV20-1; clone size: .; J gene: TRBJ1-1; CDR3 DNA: TGCAGCACACAGGGAAGGACTGAAGCTTTCTTT; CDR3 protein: CSTQGRTEAFF
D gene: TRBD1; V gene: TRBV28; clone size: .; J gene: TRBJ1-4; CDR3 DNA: TGTGCCAGCAGTTTCGGACAGGGGTCAACTAATGAAAAACTGTTTTTT; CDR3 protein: CASSFGQGSTNEKLFF
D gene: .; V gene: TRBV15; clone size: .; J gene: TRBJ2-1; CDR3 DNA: TGTGCCACCAGCAGTTTACAGGTAGTAGTCAATGAGCAGTTCTTC; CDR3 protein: CATSSLQVVVNEQFF
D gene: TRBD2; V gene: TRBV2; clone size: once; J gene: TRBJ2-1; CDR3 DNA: TGTGCCACCGGACTAGCCTGGGACAATGAGCAGTTCTTC; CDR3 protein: CATGLAWDNEQFF
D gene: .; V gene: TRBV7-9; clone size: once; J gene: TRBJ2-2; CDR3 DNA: TGTGCCAGCAGCCCCGACAGCCAGAACACCGGGGAGCTGTTTTTT; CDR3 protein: CASSPDSQNTGELFF
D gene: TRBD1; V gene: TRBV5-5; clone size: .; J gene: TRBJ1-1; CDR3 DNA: TGTGCCAGCAGCCCGACAGGGGCCAGCACTGAAGCTTTCTTT; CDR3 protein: CASSPTGASTEAFF
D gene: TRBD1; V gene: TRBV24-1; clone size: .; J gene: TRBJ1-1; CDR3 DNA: TGTGCCACCAGTGATCTAACAGGGGAAGTGGTAAACACTGAAGCTTTCTTT; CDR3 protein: CATSDLTGEVVNTEAFF
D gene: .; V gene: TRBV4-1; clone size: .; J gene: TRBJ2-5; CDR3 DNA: TGCGCCAGCAGCCAATTCCCGGGACTCCCCCAAGAGACCCAGTACTTC; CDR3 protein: CASSQFPGLPQETQYF
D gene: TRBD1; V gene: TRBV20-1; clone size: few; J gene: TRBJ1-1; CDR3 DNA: TGCAGTGCTAGTTTCCCGGACGGACAGGGCTTGAACACTGAAGCTTTCTTT; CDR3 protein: CSASFPDGQGLNTEAFF
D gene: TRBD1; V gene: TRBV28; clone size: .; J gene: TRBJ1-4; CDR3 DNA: TGTGCCAGCGGGAGCCTTTCAGGGGGCCGAATCATAGGAAAACTGTTTTTT; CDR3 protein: CASGSLSGGRIIGKLFF
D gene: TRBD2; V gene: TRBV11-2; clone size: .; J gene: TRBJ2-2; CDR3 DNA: TGTGCCAGCAGCTTGAGGGTAGCGGGGGAAGAGCTGTTTTTT; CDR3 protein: CASSLRVAGEELFF
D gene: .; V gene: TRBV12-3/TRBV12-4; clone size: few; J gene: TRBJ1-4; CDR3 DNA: TGTGCCAGCAGTTTTGCAGGGAACCGACTGTTTTTT; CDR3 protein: CASSFAGNRLFF
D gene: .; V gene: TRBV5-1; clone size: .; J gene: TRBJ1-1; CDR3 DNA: TGCGCCAGCAGCTCACCGACAGTTACTGAAGCTTTCTTT; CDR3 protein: CASSSPTVTEAFF
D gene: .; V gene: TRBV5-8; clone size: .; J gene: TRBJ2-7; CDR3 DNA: TGTGCCAGCAGCTTAAGCGGGTTGGCGTACGAGCAGTACTTC; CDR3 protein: CASSLSGLAYEQYF
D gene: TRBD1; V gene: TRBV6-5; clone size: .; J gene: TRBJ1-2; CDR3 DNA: TGTGCCAGCAGTTTGGGACAGGTTTATGGCTACACCTTC; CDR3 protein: CASSLGQVYGYTF
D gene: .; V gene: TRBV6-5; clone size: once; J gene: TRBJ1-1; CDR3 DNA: TGTGCCAGCAGTTTACTATTGAACACTGAAGCTTTCTTT; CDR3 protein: CASSLLLNTEAFF
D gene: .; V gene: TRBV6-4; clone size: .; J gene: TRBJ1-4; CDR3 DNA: TGTGCCAGCAAAGGCAGGGGCGATGAAAAACTGTTTTTT; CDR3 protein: CASKGRGDEKLFF
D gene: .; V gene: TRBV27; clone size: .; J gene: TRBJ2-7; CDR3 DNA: TGTGCCAGCAGTCCGATCGGAGTCACAGGTAAGGGCTCCTACGAGCAGTACTTC; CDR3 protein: CASSPIGVTGKGSYEQYF
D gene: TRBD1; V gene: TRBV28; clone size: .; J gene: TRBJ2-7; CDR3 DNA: TGTGCCAGCAGTGTACTGACAGGGGGCTCGTCCGAGCAGTACTTC; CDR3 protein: CASSVLTGGSSEQYF
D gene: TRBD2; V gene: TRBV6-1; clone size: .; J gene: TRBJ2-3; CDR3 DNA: TGTGCCAGCAGTGAAATCATGATAGCGGGGGGCATAACAGATACGCAGTATTTT; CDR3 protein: CASSEIMIAGGITDTQYF
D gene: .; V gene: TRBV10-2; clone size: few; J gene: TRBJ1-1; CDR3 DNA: TGCGCCAGCAGTGATGTAGAACAGGGTAACGCCGGGGGGTTGAACACTGAAGCTTTCTTT; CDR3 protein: CASSDVEQGNAGGLNTEAFF
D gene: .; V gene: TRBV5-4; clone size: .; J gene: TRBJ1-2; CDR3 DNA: TGTGCCAGCAGCTTGGAACAGAACTATGGCTACACCTTC; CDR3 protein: CASSLEQNYGYTF
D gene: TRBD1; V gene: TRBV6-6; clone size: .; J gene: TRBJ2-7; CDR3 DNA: TGTGCCAGTTGGGACAGAGTGCCCCCGAGCGGGCAGTACTTC; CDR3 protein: CASWDRVPPSGQYF
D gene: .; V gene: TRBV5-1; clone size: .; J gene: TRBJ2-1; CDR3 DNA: TGCGCCAGCAGCAGGAGCTCCTACAATGAGCAGTTCTTC; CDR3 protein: CASSRSSYNEQFF
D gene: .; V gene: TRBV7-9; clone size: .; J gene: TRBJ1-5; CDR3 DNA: TGTGCCAGCAGCTACGACGGAGATCAGCCCCAGCATTTT; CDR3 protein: CASSYDGDQPQHF
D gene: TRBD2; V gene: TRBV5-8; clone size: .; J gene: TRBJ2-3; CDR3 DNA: TGTGCCAGCAGCCAGACCGGGAGGGGAACAGATACGCAGTATTTT; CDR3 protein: CASSQTGRGTDTQYF
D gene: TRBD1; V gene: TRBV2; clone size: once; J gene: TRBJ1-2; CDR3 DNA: TGTGCCAGCGTCCGGGACAGGGCTACCTATGGCTACACCTTC; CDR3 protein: CASVRDRATYGYTF
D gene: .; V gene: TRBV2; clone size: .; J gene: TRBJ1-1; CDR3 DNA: TGTGCCAGCAGTCCAGGAGGGATGGGGACTGAAGCTTTCTTT; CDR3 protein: CASSPGGMGTEAFF
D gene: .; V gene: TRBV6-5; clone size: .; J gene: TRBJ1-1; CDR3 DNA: TGTGCCAGCAGAATTAGTGGGGCCGGGGCTTTCTTT; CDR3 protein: CASRISGAGAFF
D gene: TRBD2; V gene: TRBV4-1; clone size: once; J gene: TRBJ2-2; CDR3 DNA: TGCGCCAGCAGCCAAGGATCCGGGAGGGCCATCGGGGAGCTGTTTTTT; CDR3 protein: CASSQGSGRAIGELFF
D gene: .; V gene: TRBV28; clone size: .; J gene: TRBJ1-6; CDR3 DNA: TGTGCCAGCAGTTTTCCCGCCGGGGGGGGACCCTTCAATTCACCCCTCCACTTT; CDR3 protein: CASSFPAGGGPFNSPLHF
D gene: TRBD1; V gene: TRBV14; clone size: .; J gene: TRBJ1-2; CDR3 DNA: TGTGCCAGCAGCTTGACAGGGCCCCTCGGCTACACCTTC; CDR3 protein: CASSLTGPLGYTF
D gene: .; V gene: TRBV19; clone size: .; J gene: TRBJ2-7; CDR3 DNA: TGTGCCAGTAGTATTGGCACTACCGCCTACGAGCAGTACTTC; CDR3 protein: CASSIGTTAYEQYF
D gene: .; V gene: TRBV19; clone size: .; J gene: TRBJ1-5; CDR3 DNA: TGTGCCAGTAGTATCCGTGTATCGTCCGCGGGTGCTAGGCCCCAGCATTTT; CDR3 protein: CASSIRVSSAGARPQHF
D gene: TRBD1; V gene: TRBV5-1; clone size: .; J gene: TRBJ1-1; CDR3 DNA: TGCGCCAGCAGCTTTGGGACAGAGAGGACTGAAGCTTTCTTT; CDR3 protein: CASSFGTERTEAFF
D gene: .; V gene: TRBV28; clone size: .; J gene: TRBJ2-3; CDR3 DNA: TGTGCCAGCAGTAAGACTACAGGGTTTTCAGGTTCAGATACGCAGTATTTT; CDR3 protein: CASSKTTGFSGSDTQYF